Given below is one TCR beta chain in context. The sample's time point: baseline, week 1 (first vaccination visit). Treatment described: pre-vaccination baseline after standard-of-care therapy. Using immunoSEQ multiplex PCR, the repertoire was profiled, and TCRdb retains in-frame clones only, with some absent. The table records approximately 36,000 clones, around 90% of them present only once. The germline V and J ends were trimmed by 2 bases and 5 bases, with 18 bases remaining between them. The length of the CDR3 is 16 residues. Per the germline V gene, CDR1 is SEHNR and CDR2 is FQNEAQ (reference sequence). The record originates from a study of a mutant IDH1 vaccine in newly diagnosed glioma. Turning to the study itself: Most patients had radiochemotherapy with temozolomide before enrollment; others had one alone.

This sequence originates from a young man with glioma. Sequencing used PBMCs, obtained from a glioma patient treated with radiotherapy, temozolomide or both. The rearrangement joins TRBV7-9 to TRBJ1-1; D is ambiguous. CDR3 DNA: TGTGCCAGCAGCTTAATGACACACCTCATCGGGACTGAAGCTTTCTTT. Translating it yields CASSLMTHLIGTEAFF.